Described below is a single T cell receptor (beta chain) sequence and its context. Data came from immunoSEQ multiplex PCR; TCRdb stores just in-frame clones and leaves some out. Found here are about 2 million clones, 85% to 95% of them singletons; the top ten hold approximately 1%. The entry originates in a study of shared clonotypes between healthy human individuals. Naive CD8 populations comprised CD45RO-negative cells positively selected for CCR7, excluding terminally differentiated effector memory CD45RA+ cells. Sequencing was performed on naive CD8+ T cells sorted from blood. The clonotype was recovered from a man aged 18 to 30 in good health.

CDR3 amino acids: CASSQDSVWTAQETQYF. DNA of the CDR3: TGCGCCAGCAGCCAAGATTCCGTATGGACAGCACAAGAGACCCAGTACTTC. The V gene is TRBV4-3, the J gene TRBJ2-5; tentatively, D is TRBD1 (6 bases). The V end lost 0 bases, the J end lost 2 bases, and 16 bases lay between the germline ends. The germline CDR1 and CDR2 sequences are LGHNA and YSLEER. This CDR3 spans 17 amino acids.